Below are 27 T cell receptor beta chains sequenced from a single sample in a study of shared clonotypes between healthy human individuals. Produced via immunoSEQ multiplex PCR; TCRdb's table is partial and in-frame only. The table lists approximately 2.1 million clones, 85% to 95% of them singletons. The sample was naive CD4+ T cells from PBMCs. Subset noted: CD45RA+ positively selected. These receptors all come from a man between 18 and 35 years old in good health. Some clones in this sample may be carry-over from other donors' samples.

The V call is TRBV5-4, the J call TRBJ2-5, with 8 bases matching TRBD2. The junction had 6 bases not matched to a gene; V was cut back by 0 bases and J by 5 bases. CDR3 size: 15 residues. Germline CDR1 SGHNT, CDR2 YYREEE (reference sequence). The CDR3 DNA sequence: TGTGCCAGCAGCTTGGGAGGGACTAGATTGGAGACCCAGTACTTC. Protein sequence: CASSLGGTRLETQYF. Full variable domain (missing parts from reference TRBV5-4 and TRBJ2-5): ETGVTQSPTHLIKTRGQQVTLRCSSQSGHNTVSWYQQALGQGPQFIFQYYREEENGRGNFPPRFSGLQFPNYSSELNVNALELDDSALYLCASSLGGTRLETQYFGPGTRLLVL.

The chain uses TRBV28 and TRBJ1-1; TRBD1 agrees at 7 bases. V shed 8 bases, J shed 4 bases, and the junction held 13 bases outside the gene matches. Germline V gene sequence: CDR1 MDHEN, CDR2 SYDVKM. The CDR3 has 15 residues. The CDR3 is CASPPVEGAFTEAFF. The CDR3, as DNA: TGTGCCAGCCCCCCTGTGGAGGGGGCGTTCACTGAAGCTTTCTTT.

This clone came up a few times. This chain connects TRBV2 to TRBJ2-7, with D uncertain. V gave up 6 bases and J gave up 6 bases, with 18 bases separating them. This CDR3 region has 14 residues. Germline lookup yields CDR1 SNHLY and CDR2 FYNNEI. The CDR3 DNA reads TGTGCCAGCAGAGAATACATCGACGGCGGCGAGCAGTACTTC. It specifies CASREYIDGGEQYF.

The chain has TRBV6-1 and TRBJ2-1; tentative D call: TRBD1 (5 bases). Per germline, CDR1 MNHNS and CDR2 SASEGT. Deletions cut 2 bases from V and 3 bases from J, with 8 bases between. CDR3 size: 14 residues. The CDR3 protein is CASSELTVYNEQFF. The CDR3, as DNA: TGTGCCAGCAGTGAATTGACAGTCTACAATGAGCAGTTCTTC.

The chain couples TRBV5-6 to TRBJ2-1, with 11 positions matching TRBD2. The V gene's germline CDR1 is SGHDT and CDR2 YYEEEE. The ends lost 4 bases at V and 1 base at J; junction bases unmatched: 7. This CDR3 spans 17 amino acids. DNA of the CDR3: TGTGCCAGCAGCCCGGGACTAGCGGTTATTTCCTACAATGAGCAGTTCTTC. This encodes CASSPGLAVISYNEQFF. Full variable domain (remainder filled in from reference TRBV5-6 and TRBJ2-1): DAGVTQSPTHLIKTRGQQVTLRCSPKSGHDTVSWYQQALGQGPQFIFQYYEEEERQRGNFPDRFSGHQFPNYSSELNVNALLLGDSALYLCASSPGLAVISYNEQFFGPGTRLTVL.

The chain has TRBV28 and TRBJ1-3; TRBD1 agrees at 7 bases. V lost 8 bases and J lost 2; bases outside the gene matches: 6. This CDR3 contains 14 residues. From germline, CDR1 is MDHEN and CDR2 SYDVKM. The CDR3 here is CASRKQGAGNTIYF. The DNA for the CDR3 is TGTGCCAGCCGTAAGCAGGGGGCTGGAAACACCATATATTTT.

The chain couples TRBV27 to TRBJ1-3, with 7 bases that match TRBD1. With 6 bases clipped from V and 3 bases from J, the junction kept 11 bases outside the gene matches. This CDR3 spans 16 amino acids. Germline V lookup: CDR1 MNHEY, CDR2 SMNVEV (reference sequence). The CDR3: CASSLQGTGGGNTIYF. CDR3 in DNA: TGTGCCAGCAGCCTACAGGGGACCGGGGGTGGAAACACCATATATTTT.

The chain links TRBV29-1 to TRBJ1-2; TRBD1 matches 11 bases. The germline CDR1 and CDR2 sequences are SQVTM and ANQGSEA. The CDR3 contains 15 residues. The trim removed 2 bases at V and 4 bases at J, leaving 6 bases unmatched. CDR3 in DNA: TGCAGCGTTGAACAACCGGGACAGGGGGGCTATGGCTACACCTTC. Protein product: CSVEQPGQGGYGYTF.

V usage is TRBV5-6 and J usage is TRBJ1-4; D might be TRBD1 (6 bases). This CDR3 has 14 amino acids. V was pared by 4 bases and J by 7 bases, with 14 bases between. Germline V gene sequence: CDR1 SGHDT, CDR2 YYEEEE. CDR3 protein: CASSAQGRSEKLFF. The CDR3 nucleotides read TGTGCCAGCAGCGCGCAGGGGAGGAGTGAAAAACTGTTTTTT. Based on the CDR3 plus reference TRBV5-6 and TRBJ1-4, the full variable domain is DAGVTQSPTHLIKTRGQQVTLRCSPKSGHDTVSWYQQALGQGPQFIFQYYEEEERQRGNFPDRFSGHQFPNYSSELNVNALLLGDSALYLCASSAQGRSEKLFFGSGTQLSVL.

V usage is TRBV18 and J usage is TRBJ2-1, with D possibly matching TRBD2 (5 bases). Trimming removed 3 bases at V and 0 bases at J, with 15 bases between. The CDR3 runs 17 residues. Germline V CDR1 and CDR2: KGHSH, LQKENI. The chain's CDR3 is CASSPRPSGGSYNEQFF. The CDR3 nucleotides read TGTGCCAGCTCACCCAGACCCTCCGGAGGCTCCTACAATGAGCAGTTCTTC.

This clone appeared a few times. The CDR3 protein is CASTSPRAYNEQFF. In DNA, the CDR3 is TGTGCCAGCACTTCCCCCCGGGCTTACAATGAGCAGTTCTTC. The gene calls are TRBV28 and TRBJ2-1; D is uncertain. The CDR3 length is 14 residues. Per germline, CDR1 MDHEN and CDR2 SYDVKM. V gave up 7 bases and J gave up 4 bases, with 14 bases separating them. The whole variable domain, remainder taken from reference TRBV28 and TRBJ2-1, is DVKVTQSSRYLVKRTGEKVFLECVQDMDHENMFWYRQDPGLGLRLIYFSYDVKMKEKGDIPEGYSVSREKKERFSLILESASTNQTSMYLCASTSPRAYNEQFFGPGTRLTVL.

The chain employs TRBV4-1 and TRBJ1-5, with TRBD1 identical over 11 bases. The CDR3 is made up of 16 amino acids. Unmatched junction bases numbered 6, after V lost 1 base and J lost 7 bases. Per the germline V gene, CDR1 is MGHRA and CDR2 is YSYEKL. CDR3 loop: CASSQVGQGAWQPQHF. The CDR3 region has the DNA TGCGCCAGCAGCCAAGTCGGACAGGGGGCCTGGCAGCCCCAGCATTTT.

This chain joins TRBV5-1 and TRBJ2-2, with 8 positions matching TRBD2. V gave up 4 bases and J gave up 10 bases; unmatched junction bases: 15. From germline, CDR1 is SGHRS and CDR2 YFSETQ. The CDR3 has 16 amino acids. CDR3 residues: CASSPPRSGSEEELFF. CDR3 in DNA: TGCGCCAGCAGCCCCCCCCGGAGCGGGAGTGAGGAGGAGCTGTTTTTT.

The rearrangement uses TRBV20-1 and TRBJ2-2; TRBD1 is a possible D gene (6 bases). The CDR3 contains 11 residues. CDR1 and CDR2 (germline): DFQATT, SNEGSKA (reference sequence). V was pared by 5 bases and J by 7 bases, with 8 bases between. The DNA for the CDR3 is TGCAGTGCTCCAGGGGACGGGGAGCTGTTTTTT. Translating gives CSAPGDGELFF.

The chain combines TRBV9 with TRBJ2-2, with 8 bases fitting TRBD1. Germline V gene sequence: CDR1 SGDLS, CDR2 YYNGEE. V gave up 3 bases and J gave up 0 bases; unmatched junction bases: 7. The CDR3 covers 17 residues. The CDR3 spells CASSAWRDRPNTGELFF. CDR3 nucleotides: TGTGCCAGCAGCGCCTGGAGGGACAGGCCGAACACCGGGGAGCTGTTTTTT.

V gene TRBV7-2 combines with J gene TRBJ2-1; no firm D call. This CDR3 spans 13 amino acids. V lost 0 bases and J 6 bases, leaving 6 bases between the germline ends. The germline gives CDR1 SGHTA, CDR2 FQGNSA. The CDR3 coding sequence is TGTGCCAGCAGCTTAGCCCAGTTCAATGAGCAGTTCTTC. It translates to CASSLAQFNEQFF.

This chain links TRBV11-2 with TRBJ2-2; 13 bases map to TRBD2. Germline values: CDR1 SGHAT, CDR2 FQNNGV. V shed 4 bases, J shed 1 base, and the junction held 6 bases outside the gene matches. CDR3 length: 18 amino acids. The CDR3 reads CASSSMRLAGGNTGELFF. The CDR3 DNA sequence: TGTGCCAGCAGCTCAATGCGACTAGCGGGAGGGAACACCGGGGAGCTGTTTTTT. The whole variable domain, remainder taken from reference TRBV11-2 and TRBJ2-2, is EAGVAQSPRYKIIEKRQSVAFWCNPISGHATLYWYQQILGQGPKLLIQFQNNGVVDDSQLPKDRFSAERLKGVDSTLKIQPAKLEDSAVYLCASSSMRLAGGNTGELFFGEGSRLTVL.

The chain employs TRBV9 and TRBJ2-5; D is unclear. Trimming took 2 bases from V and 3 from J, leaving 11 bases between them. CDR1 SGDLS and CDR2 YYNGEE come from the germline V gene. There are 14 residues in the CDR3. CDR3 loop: CASSVGRREETQYF. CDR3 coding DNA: TGTGCCAGCAGCGTCGGACGTAGGGAAGAGACCCAGTACTTC.

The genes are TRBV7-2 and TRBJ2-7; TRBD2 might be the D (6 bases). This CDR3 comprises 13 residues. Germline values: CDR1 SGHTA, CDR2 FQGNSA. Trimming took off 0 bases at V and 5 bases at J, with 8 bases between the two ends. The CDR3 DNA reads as TGTGCCAGCAGCTTAGCCAGGGAGGACGAGCAGTACTTC. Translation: CASSLAREDEQYF.

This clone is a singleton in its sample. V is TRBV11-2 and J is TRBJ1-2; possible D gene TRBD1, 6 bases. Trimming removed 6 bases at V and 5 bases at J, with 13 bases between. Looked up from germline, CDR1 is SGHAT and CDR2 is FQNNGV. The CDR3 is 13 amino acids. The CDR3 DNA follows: TGTGCCAGCAGTCCGGACAGAGAGTATGGCTACACCTTC. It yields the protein CASSPDREYGYTF.

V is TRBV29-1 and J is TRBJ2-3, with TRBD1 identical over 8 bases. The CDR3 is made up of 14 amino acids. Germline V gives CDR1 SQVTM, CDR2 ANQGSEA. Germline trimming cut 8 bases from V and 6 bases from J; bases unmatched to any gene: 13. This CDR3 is CSQDGTGGFDTQYF. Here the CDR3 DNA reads TGCAGCCAGGACGGGACAGGAGGTTTTGATACGCAGTATTTT.

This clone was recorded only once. Here the CDR3 reads CSVEPGSSTDTQYF. The CDR3 DNA is TGCAGCGTTGAACCAGGGTCAAGCACAGATACGCAGTATTTT. The chain uses TRBV29-1 and TRBJ2-3; a possible D gene is TRBD1 (5 bases). Trimming stripped 2 bases from V and 0 bases from J, with 9 bases between. This CDR3 is 14 amino acids long. Germline V CDR1 and CDR2: SQVTM, ANQGSEA.

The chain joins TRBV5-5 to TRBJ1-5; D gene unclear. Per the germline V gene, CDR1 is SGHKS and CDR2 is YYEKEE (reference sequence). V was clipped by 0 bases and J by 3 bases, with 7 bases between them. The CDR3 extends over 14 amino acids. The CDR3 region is CASSLGQINQPQHF. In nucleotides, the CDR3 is TGTGCCAGCAGCTTGGGTCAGATCAATCAGCCCCAGCATTTT.

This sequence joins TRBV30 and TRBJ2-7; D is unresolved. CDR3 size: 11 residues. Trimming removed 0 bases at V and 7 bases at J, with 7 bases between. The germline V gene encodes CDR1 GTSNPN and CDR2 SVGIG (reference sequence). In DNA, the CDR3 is TGTGCCTGGAGTGTATTGGGGGAGCAGTACTTC. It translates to CAWSVLGEQYF.

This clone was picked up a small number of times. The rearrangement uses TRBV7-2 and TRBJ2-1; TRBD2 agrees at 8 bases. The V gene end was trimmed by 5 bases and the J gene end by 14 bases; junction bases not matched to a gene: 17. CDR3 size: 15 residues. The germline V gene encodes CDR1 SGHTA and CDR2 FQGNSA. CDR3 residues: CASSPKADSGIKKFF. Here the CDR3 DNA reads TGTGCCAGCAGCCCCAAGGCAGATAGCGGGATTAAAAAGTTCTTC. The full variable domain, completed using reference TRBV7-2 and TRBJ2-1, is GAGVSQSPSNKVTEKGKDVELRCDPISGHTALYWYRQSLGQGLEFLIYFQGNSAPDKSGLPSDRFSAERTGGSVSTLTIQRTQQEDSAVYLCASSPKADSGIKKFFGPGTRLTVL.

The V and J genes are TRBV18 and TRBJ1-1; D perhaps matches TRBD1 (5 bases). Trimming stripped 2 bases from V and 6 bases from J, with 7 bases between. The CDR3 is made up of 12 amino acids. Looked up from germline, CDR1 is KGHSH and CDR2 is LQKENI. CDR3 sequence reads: CASSPVGPEAFF. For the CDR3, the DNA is TGTGCCAGCTCACCAGTGGGGCCTGAAGCTTTCTTT.

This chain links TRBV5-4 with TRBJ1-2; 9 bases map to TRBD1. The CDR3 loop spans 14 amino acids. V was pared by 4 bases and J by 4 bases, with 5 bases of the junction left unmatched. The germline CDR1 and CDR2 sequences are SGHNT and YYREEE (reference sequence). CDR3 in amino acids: CASSPGTGSYGYTF. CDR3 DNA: TGTGCCAGCAGCCCCGGGACAGGGTCCTATGGCTACACCTTC.